The entry below describes one TCR beta chain. The table lists this clone with a few counts. Its antigen target is currently unknown. A junction boundary mismatches the germline segment, possibly from a read error. The germline V gene sets CDR1 to SGHVS and CDR2 to FNYEAQ. The cysteine opens and the phenylalanine closes a CDR3 of 14 amino acids. The only DNA kept is the CDR3, 42 bases in frame from the first base. The data were taken from a study of cytomegalovirus exposure and HLA in healthy donors (dated 2017 in TCRdb). For context, the study as a whole: An earlier analysis of approximately 590 of the donors reported 250 to 350 Gb of sequence data and about 100 million unique TCR beta sequences from 150 million to 200 million T cells. An earlier analysis of 587 of the donors applied high-throughput TCR beta sequencing to assess whether each TCR beta V gene segment acted as functional or pseudogenic. Typing coverage varied by locus: about 620-630 donors for A, B, C, DRB1 and DQB1; more than 500 for DQA1; more than 600 for DPA1; around 450 for DPB1. High-throughput TCR immunosequencing, statistical association of individual TCRs with disease status, and machine learning were combined to predict cytomegalovirus infection status. In the later analysis, no new phenotypic data were used to find candidate immune exposures; instead, reliance was placed on TCR beta sequences and their occurrence across donors. Among the roughly 390 genotyped donors, about 85% belonged to the genetic ancestry cluster associated with self-reported Caucasian donors. The study aimed to test whether signatures of past pathogen exposure could be identified by cataloging public T cell receptors. To study patterns of TCR occurrence, a later analysis re-analyzed previously published TCR beta repertoires from 500 to 850 donors and added high-resolution HLA genotyping. Roughly five DR-DQ haplotypes were handled as single units for association and clustering, since linkage in the cohort was strong. All discovery cohort repertoires had been generated using a single sequencing platform. HLA typing included class I and class II loci at four-digit resolution. Among around 400 genotyped donors of the cohort, an average of approximately 240,000 unique TCR beta nucleotide sequences was sequenced per donor, of which 15% to 20% were non-productive. Using immunosequencing, the study profiled T cell repertoires from 550 to 750 subjects and related those repertoires to cytomegalovirus serostatus. Along with the roughly 670-subject first cohort, a separate validation cohort of 120 different subjects was used. Donor age, sex, ethnicity and CMV serostatus were compiled alongside the repertoire data. An early release covering 550 to 700 HLA-typed donors comprised about 300 gigabases of sequencing data and around 86 million unique TCR sequences. A later genetic analysis used genome-wide SNP genotypes for about 60% of the 666 donors, treating that subset as a discovery cohort. General conclusions and limits of the study: Because some donors lacked HLA typing at each locus, the association tests relied only on the typed subset. Broadly in line with IMGT annotations, most TCR beta V segments showed up in productive rearrangements about 87% or about 30% of the time in an earlier analysis of approximately 600 of the donors. In vitro tests confirmed that a few of the cytomegalovirus-associated TCR beta chains recognize cytomegalovirus antigens. The study gave a list of 150 to 200 TCR beta chains associated with cytomegalovirus. A later genetic analysis associated a missense DCLRE1C variant with V-gene and J-gene trimming of TCR beta chains, and an independent cohort replicated the association. The earlier analysis of approximately 590 of the donors excluded some 15 rarely observed V segments, including chromosome 9 orphons, because counts were too low. The sequencing pipeline was judged likely to have produced a cluster of highly shared sequence variants as a technical artifact. A later analysis found that most CMV-associated TCR beta chains appeared HLA-restricted, with HLA associations seemingly driven largely by CMV exposure. A later analysis reported that several top co-occurrence clusters appeared linked to parvovirus B19, influenza, CMV and Epstein-Barr virus. Across donors, most TCR sequences were observed very rarely, whereas some public TCRs were present in many individuals. Roughly uniform sequencing depth across donors was assumed in presence/absence analyses, although this assumption may not hold. The classifier was reported to diagnose cytomegalovirus status with high specificity and sensitivity in both the original cohort and the validation cohort. The 87-base-pair reads could not distinguish some IMGT-functional V segments, including TRBV6-2 and TRBV6-3, so those segments were excluded. A later analysis found that HLA-associated TCR beta chains were more clonally expanded and had lower generation probabilities than equally common non-associated chains. Correlated functional status among segregating V segments might reflect linkage disequilibrium, but an unknown experimental factor could not be ruled out. A further reported finding was that TCR beta sequences accurately predicted the HLA-A and HLA-B alleles for most subjects in the first cohort. Compared with the roughly 600-donor mean, donors in an Asian-associated ancestry cluster had fewer N-insertions in productive TCRs, according to a later genetic analysis. According to the authors, the approach could potentially be generalized to other disease states and immunological phenotypes. A later analysis found that TCR association rates varied across HLA loci, with DRB1 alleles showing the most associated TCRs and HLA-C alleles the fewest. Specific HLA alleles were associated with about 17,000 TCR beta sequences at a false discovery rate of 0.05 in a later analysis. For the cohort, immune exposure information was limited to CMV serostatus. Only TCR beta chains were sequenced in this cohort, and the absence of alpha or paired-chain data limited detectable features. When HLA alleles, especially DR and DQ, strongly co-occurred, attributing TCR associations to individual alleles was difficult.

The cohort consisted of hundreds of healthy bone marrow donors. All cohort members were sampled while nominally healthy, although unrecorded immune exposures were likely present. CMV serostatus was recorded as positive for about 300 and negative for about 50% of the 666 cohort members, whereas no CMV serostatus was recorded for the donor in question. Each donor provided a peripheral blood sample, and peripheral blood mononuclear cells were used for TCR beta sequencing. The Qiagen DNeasy Blood Extraction Kit was used to extract genomic DNA from the blood cell samples. Receptor libraries were prepared by the immunoSEQ multiplex PCR assay. A mixture of 60 forward primers for TCR Vbeta segments and 13 reverse primers for TCR Jbeta segments was used in the multiplex PCR. The CDR3 region of rearranged TCR beta genes was amplified from genomic DNA with a multiplex PCR assay. The Illumina HiSeq System was used to sequence the amplified TCR beta libraries as 87-base-pair reads. The paper's processing steps were these. A later analysis counted approximately 74 million unique TCR beta chains across the 666 repertoires, and around 9.9 million of these chains were shared by at least two donors. A nearest-neighbor algorithm error-corrected the raw reads and collapsed the reads into unique sequences, merging closely related sequences to remove PCR and sequencing errors. CDR3 sequences were aligned to IMGT reference sequences to assign V, D and J gene segments. Each retained sequence needed at least a six-nucleotide match to both a V gene segment and a J gene segment. A rearrangement counted as productive if the CDR3 had no stop codons and remained in frame with V and J, and every other rearrangement counted as non-productive. CDR3 was defined according to IMGT convention as the region running from the second conserved V-encoded cysteine to the conserved J-encoded phenylalanine. The earlier analysis of some 550 of the donors excluded any sequence lacking an unambiguous match to a single V gene segment. An earlier analysis of 500 to 600 of the donors classified V segments as functional when productive rearrangements were above 56.7% and as segregating when the standard deviation between donors was above 5%. A statistical classification framework was built to diagnose cytomegalovirus status from the catalog of TCR beta chain sequences. In a later analysis, V and J genes were assigned by comparing TCR nucleotide sequences against IMGT/GENE-DB human TR gene sequences. The TCRdist pipeline was used in a later analysis to assign CDR3 sequences and most-parsimonious VDJ recombination scenarios. In a later analysis, each TCR beta chain was defined by its CDR3 amino acid sequence together with its V-gene family, and reads lacking a unique V-gene family were excluded. As a way to deal with suspected cross-contamination and a sequencing artifact, a later analysis dropped approximately 590 nucleotide sequences that were highly shared and had low generation probability. For each public chain, a later analysis derived a clonal expansion index from normalized ranks of inferred template counts within each repertoire. In a later analysis, generation probabilities were computed with a VDJ recombination model fitted to out-of-frame rearrangements, and the resulting probabilities were checked against IGoR. Hypergeometric tests were used in a later analysis to score TCR-TCR, TCR-HLA and TCR-CMV co-occurrence, with a repertoire-size bias correction applied to the TCR pairs. In a later analysis, false discovery rates were estimated by permuting HLA or CMV assignments 20 times. In a later analysis, co-occurring TCRs were grouped using DBSCAN, and TCRdist sequence similarity was added for clustering within HLA-allele-positive subsets. Repertoires with fewer than 30,000 or more than 120,000 public chains were left out of co-occurrence clustering, as were about 5 repertoires with anomalous nucleotide sharing. This immuneACCESS table, as held by TCRdb, lists in-frame sequences with V and J called but not all clones. Of the missing ones, under half trace to an unresolved V gene in checked studies; the others have no known cause. The V and J calls and clone size were taken over from that table, and D and trimming were inferred from the DNA. The sample includes 68,000 or so clones, with roughly 77% observed a single time. Together, the top ten hold 6.5% of the sample.

Recombination linked TRBV7-6 to TRBJ1-1; 9 bases in the middle match TRBD1. The clonotype originates from a human donor in good health. The sequenced material came from PBMCs. CDR3 protein: CASSPGTGNTKAFF. The sequenced DNA is TGTGCCAGCAGCCCAGGGACAGGGAACACTAAAGCTTTCTTT.